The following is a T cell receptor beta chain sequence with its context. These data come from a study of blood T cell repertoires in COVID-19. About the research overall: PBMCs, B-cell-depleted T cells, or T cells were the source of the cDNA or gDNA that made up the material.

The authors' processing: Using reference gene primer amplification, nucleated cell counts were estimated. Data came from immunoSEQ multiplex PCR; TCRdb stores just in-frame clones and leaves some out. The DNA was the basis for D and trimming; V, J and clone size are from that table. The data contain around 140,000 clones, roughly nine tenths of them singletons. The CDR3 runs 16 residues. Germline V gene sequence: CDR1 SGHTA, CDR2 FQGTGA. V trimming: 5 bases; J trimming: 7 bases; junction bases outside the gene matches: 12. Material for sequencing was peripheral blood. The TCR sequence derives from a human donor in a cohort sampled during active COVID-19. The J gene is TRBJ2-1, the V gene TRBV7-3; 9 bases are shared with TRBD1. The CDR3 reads CASSPQSGQGRNEQFF. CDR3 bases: TGTGCCAGCAGCCCCCAGTCGGGACAGGGCAGGAATGAGCAGTTCTTC.